The rows below give T cell receptor beta chains drawn from one sample of a study of beta chain features in type 1 diabetes. Profiled with immunoSEQ multiplex PCR; TCRdb holds only in-frame clones, not every one. Here the sample spans tens of thousands of clones, around 57% being singletons. The sample consisted of stem cell memory CD4+ T cells from blood. Receptor source: a man aged 18 to 30 with type 1 diabetes. The CDR3 runs from the conserved cysteine through the conserved F or W. The order of the fields is clone size, V gene, CDR3 length, J gene, D gene, CDR3 protein, CDR3 DNA. D genes are given only for firm matches. Clone size is not always given. Where it is, it says once, few, many or a class for expanded clones.

abundance: few
v_gene: TRBV30
len: 12
j_gene: TRBJ1-2
d_gene: -
CDR3aa: CAWSPSNYGYTF
CDR3nt: TGTGCCTGGAGCCCCTCGAACTATGGCTACACCTTC

abundance: few
v_gene: TRBV11-1
len: 15
j_gene: TRBJ2-1
d_gene: -
CDR3aa: CASSFQQGPYNEQFF
CDR3nt: TGTGCCAGCAGCTTTCAACAGGGACCCTACAATGAGCAGTTCTTC

abundance: -
v_gene: TRBV19
len: 15
j_gene: TRBJ2-7
d_gene: -
CDR3aa: CASSIVGRSSYEQYF
CDR3nt: TGTGCCAGTAGTATAGTTGGCCGAAGCTCCTACGAGCAGTACTTC

abundance: once
v_gene: TRBV28
len: 14
j_gene: TRBJ1-1
d_gene: TRBD1
CDR3aa: CASTGQVRNTEAFF
CDR3nt: TGTGCCAGCACCGGACAGGTTAGGAACACTGAAGCTTTCTTT

abundance: few
v_gene: TRBV5-1
len: 17
j_gene: TRBJ2-6
d_gene: TRBD1
CDR3aa: CASSEPGQGNGANVLTF
CDR3nt: TGCGCCAGCAGCGAACCGGGACAGGGGAACGGGGCCAACGTCCTGACTTTC

abundance: few
v_gene: TRBV6-6
len: 15
j_gene: TRBJ1-2
d_gene: -
CDR3aa: CASSRGDTLNYGYTF
CDR3nt: TGTGCCAGCAGTCGTGGGGACACCTTAAACTATGGCTACACCTTC

abundance: -
v_gene: TRBV19
len: 16
j_gene: TRBJ2-7
d_gene: TRBD1
CDR3aa: CASSGLTGGLSYEQYF
CDR3nt: TGTGCCAGTAGCGGATTGACAGGGGGCCTTTCCTACGAGCAGTACTTC

abundance: -
v_gene: TRBV5-1
len: 14
j_gene: TRBJ2-5
d_gene: TRBD2
CDR3aa: CASSAGTSRETQYF
CDR3nt: TGCGCCAGCAGCGCCGGGACTAGCCGGGAGACCCAGTACTTC

abundance: once
v_gene: TRBV7-2
len: 14
j_gene: TRBJ1-5
d_gene: -
CDR3aa: CASSLDRGGQPQHF
CDR3nt: TGTGCCAGCAGCCTGGACAGAGGGGGTCAGCCCCAGCATTTT

abundance: -
v_gene: TRBV30
len: 14
j_gene: TRBJ2-5
d_gene: TRBD1
CDR3aa: CACPAGGQGETQYF
CDR3nt: TGTGCCTGCCCGGCCGGGGGACAGGGGGAGACCCAGTACTTC

abundance: few
v_gene: TRBV5-1
len: 13
j_gene: TRBJ2-7
d_gene: -
CDR3aa: CASTPTGSYEQYF
CDR3nt: TGCGCCAGCACCCCCACCGGGTCCTACGAGCAGTACTTC

abundance: -
v_gene: TRBV18
len: 13
j_gene: TRBJ2-5
d_gene: -
CDR3aa: CASSIRQEETQYF
CDR3nt: TGTGCCAGCTCAATTCGACAGGAAGAGACCCAGTACTTC